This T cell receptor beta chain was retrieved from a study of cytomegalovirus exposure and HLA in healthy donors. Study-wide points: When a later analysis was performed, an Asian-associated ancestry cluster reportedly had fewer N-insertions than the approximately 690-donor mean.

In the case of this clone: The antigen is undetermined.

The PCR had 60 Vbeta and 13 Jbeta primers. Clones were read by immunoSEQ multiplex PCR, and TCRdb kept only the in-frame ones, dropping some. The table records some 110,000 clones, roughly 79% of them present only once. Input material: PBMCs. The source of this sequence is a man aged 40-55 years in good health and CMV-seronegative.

Here the CDR3 DNA reads TGTGCCAGCAGCCACGAGGGCTACGAGCAGTACTTC. It specifies CASSHEGYEQYF. This rearrangement joins TRBV7-8 to TRBJ2-7, with D possibly TRBD2 on 5 matching bases. The CDR3 loop spans 12 amino acids. V lost 5 bases and J 3 bases, leaving 8 bases between the germline ends. Germline loops: CDR1 SGHVS, CDR2 FQNEAQ.